This is a list of T cell receptor beta chains from one sample in a study of beta chain features in type 1 diabetes. Using immunoSEQ multiplex PCR, the repertoire was profiled, and TCRdb retains in-frame clones only, with some absent. This sample yields 550,000 to 850,000 clones, of which 13% are seen a single time; less than 0.025% belongs to the top ten. Sequencing was done on a sample of naive CD4+ T cells from blood. Receptors originate from a man between 18 and 35 years old with type 1 diabetes. Both conserved end residues are part of each CDR3. The D gene is left open where the match is weak. Only part of the rows carry a size: once, few, many, or a class if the clone is expanded.

J gene	D gene	V gene	clone size	CDR3 DNA	CDR3 protein
TRBJ2-4	TRBD1	TRBV4-1	few	TGCGCCAGCAGCCCTATGACAGGGGCATCGACCAAAAACATTCAGTACTTC	CASSPMTGASTKNIQYF
TRBJ1-5	NA	TRBV27	NA	TGTGCCAGCAGTTACCAGCCCCAGCATTTT	CASSYQPQHF
TRBJ1-2	NA	TRBV7-2	few	TGTGCCAGCCAAAACCGGGACCCAGGAACTACTAACTATGGCTACACCTTC	CASQNRDPGTTNYGYTF
TRBJ1-2	NA	TRBV11-3	NA	TGTGCCAGCAGCATCGGCGACTGGGGCTACACCTTC	CASSIGDWGYTF
TRBJ1-2	TRBD1	TRBV7-9	few	TGTGCCAGCAGCTTGACAGGGGGACTTGGCTACACCTTC	CASSLTGGLGYTF
TRBJ1-5	NA	TRBV10-2	few	TGCGCCAGCAGTGCGGGGAATCAGCCCCAGCATTTT	CASSAGNQPQHF
TRBJ2-7	NA	TRBV28	few	TGTGCCAGCAGTTCTGGGGGGACAGACTCCTACGAGCAGTACTTC	CASSSGGTDSYEQYF
TRBJ1-6	NA	TRBV10-3	few	TGTGCCATCACTTCCGGGAGAGATAATTCACCCCTCCACTTT	CAITSGRDNSPLHF
TRBJ2-5	TRBD1	TRBV5-4	few	TGTGCCAGCAGCGGAATTGACAGGGGCAAGGAGACCCAGTACTTC	CASSGIDRGKETQYF
TRBJ1-2	NA	TRBV25-1	few	TGTGCCAGCAGTGAAGGCACGAATGGCTACACCTTC	CASSEGTNGYTF
TRBJ2-3	NA	TRBV6-6	few	TGTGCCAGCAGCCCCGAGAGGGGCAGGGGAGATACGCAGTATTTT	CASSPERGRGDTQYF
TRBJ2-7	NA	TRBV28	NA	TGTGCCAGCAGTTGGAACCGGGACTACGAGCAGTACTTC	CASSWNRDYEQYF
TRBJ2-7	NA	TRBV5-1	few	TGCGCCAGCAGCCCAGGAGGTAACGAGCAGTACTTC	CASSPGGNEQYF
TRBJ1-2	NA	TRBV7-9	NA	TGTGCCAGCAGCATCCTGACAGGTTCATATGGCTACACCTTC	CASSILTGSYGYTF
TRBJ1-1	TRBD1	TRBV30	few	TGTGCCTGGTCGGGACAGTTGAACACTGAAGCTTTCTTT	CAWSGQLNTEAFF
TRBJ1-4	NA	TRBV30	NA	TGTGCCTGGAGTGTACAAGGTGAAAAACTGTTTTTT	CAWSVQGEKLFF
TRBJ2-2	TRBD1	TRBV30	few	TGTGCCGGAGGGACAGGGCGGTCCTCCGGGGAGCTGTTTTTT	CAGGTGRSSGELFF
TRBJ1-3	NA	TRBV4-1	few	TGCGCCAGCAGCCCTGGAACAGGAGCCTCTGGAAACACCATATATTTT	CASSPGTGASGNTIYF
TRBJ2-1	NA	TRBV6-1	NA	TGTGCCAGCAGTCCAGCGGACTCCTACAATGAGCAGTTCTTC	CASSPADSYNEQFF
TRBJ1-5	TRBD1	TRBV5-8	few	TGTGCCAGCAGGCTGACAGGGGGCAATCAGCCCCAGCATTTT	CASRLTGGNQPQHF
TRBJ2-1	NA	TRBV19	once	TGTGCCAGTAGTATAGATTGGAACAAATACAATGAGCAGTTCTTC	CASSIDWNKYNEQFF
TRBJ1-4	TRBD1	TRBV4-1	few	TGCGCCACCAACCTACTACAGGGGGCAGGTGAAAAACTGTTTTTT	CATNLLQGAGEKLFF
TRBJ1-6	NA	TRBV6-6	few	TGTGCCAGCAGTCAGGCACAGGGTGAGGGAACCCTCCACTTT	CASSQAQGEGTLHF
TRBJ1-1	NA	TRBV5-1	few	TGCGCCAGCAGCTTGGATGCTGAAGCTTTCTTT	CASSLDAEAFF
TRBJ1-1	NA	TRBV7-9	NA	TGTGCCAGCACGGAATACCAGGGCGTCACTGAAGCTTTCTTT	CASTEYQGVTEAFF
TRBJ2-5	TRBD1	TRBV9	NA	TGTGCCAGCAGCATTCAGGGGGCTGGGGAGACCCAGTACTTC	CASSIQGAGETQYF
TRBJ2-5	NA	TRBV6-5	NA	TGTGCCAGCACCGACGCATCCGGACAGCGAGAGACCCAGTACTTC	CASTDASGQRETQYF
TRBJ2-3	TRBD1	TRBV9	NA	TGTGCCAGCAGCGCCACAGGGGGTGCTATCACAGATACGCAGTATTTT	CASSATGGAITDTQYF
TRBJ2-1	NA	TRBV30	NA	TGTGCCTGGAGTGGGAGTGAGCAGTTCTTC	CAWSGSEQFF
TRBJ2-3	NA	TRBV7-2	NA	TGTGCCAGCAGCTTAGCGTGGGATCGGGTCGGTGATACGCAGTATTTT	CASSLAWDRVGDTQYF
TRBJ2-7	NA	TRBV5-1	NA	TGCGCCAGCAGCTTCCCAGGATCCTACGAGCAGTACTTC	CASSFPGSYEQYF
TRBJ2-1	NA	TRBV9	few	TGTGCCAGCAGCCTTAGGGGGGCCCTTAGCTCCTACAATGAGCAGTTCTTC	CASSLRGALSSYNEQFF
TRBJ2-1	TRBD2	TRBV2	few	TGTGCCAGCAGGGAGACTAGCGGATACAATGAGCAGTTCTTC	CASRETSGYNEQFF
TRBJ2-2	NA	TRBV2	NA	TGTGCCAGCCAACTAAACACCGGGGAGCTGTTTTTT	CASQLNTGELFF
TRBJ2-6	NA	TRBV18	NA	TGTGCCAGCTCACCACAAGAGGGTACTGGGGCCAACGTCCTGACTTTC	CASSPQEGTGANVLTF
TRBJ1-4	NA	TRBV29-1	few	TGCAGCGTGGCGAGGGGGTCGAATGAAAAACTGTTTTTT	CSVARGSNEKLFF
TRBJ2-1	NA	TRBV29-1	NA	TGCAGCGGGCAGTTTAATGAGCAGTTCTTC	CSGQFNEQFF
TRBJ2-3	NA	TRBV4-2	NA	TGTGCCAGCAGCCAGCCTGGGTTGCAGACAGATACGCAGTATTTT	CASSQPGLQTDTQYF
TRBJ2-5	NA	TRBV10-3	few	TGTGCCATCAGTGAGTCTAACGGGGACCAAGAGACCCAGTACTTC	CAISESNGDQETQYF
TRBJ1-3	NA	TRBV10-3	NA	TGTGCCATCAGTGAGTCGTCTGGAAACACCATATATTTT	CAISESSGNTIYF
TRBJ1-1	NA	TRBV29-1	few	TGCAGCGTTGCCGCCCGTTGGCAGGGGAACACTGAAGCTTTCTTT	CSVAARWQGNTEAFF
TRBJ1-2	NA	TRBV18	few	TGTGCCAGCTCACCTGGACAGATTTCGAACTATGGCTACACCTTC	CASSPGQISNYGYTF
TRBJ2-1	NA	TRBV5-1	NA	TGCGCCAGCAGCTTGCAAACGGGGGCAGATGAGCAGTTCTTC	CASSLQTGADEQFF
TRBJ1-6	NA	TRBV5-1	NA	TGCGCCAGCAGCTTGACAGCTGATAATTCACCCCTCCACTTT	CASSLTADNSPLHF
TRBJ1-2	NA	TRBV25-1	NA	TGTGCCAGCAGTCGTAACTATGGCTACACCTTC	CASSRNYGYTF
TRBJ2-4	NA	TRBV2	NA	TGTGCCAGCAGCGCGGGACGCCCATTAATAGCCAAAAACATTCAGTACTTC	CASSAGRPLIAKNIQYF
TRBJ2-3	NA	TRBV19	few	TGTGCCAGTAGCCCTGGTAGGGTCACAGATACGCAGTATTTT	CASSPGRVTDTQYF
TRBJ1-6	NA	TRBV25-1	few	TGTGCCAGCAGTGATGGCCAGGGAGGATCCTATAATTCACCCCTCCACTTT	CASSDGQGGSYNSPLHF
TRBJ1-1	TRBD1	TRBV7-2	NA	TGTGCCAGCAGCTCACAGGGGGCGCTGGGCACTGAAGCTTTCTTT	CASSSQGALGTEAFF
TRBJ2-3	TRBD2	TRBV25-1	NA	TGTGCCAGCAGTGGGCACGGGAGGGGTAGAGATACGCAGTATTTT	CASSGHGRGRDTQYF
TRBJ1-2	TRBD1	TRBV28	NA	TGTGCCAGCAGTTCCGCGGGCGAATGGGACAGAGGCTTTGGCTACACCTTC	CASSSAGEWDRGFGYTF
TRBJ1-1	NA	TRBV6-5	NA	TGTGCCAGCACCTTCTCGACAGGCATGAACACTGAAGCTTTCTTT	CASTFSTGMNTEAFF